This section outlines one TCR beta chain sequence together with its context. The CDR3 loop spans 14 amino acids. Trimming left V 3 bases short and J 3 bases short, with 11 bases between. The germline V gene encodes CDR1 SQVTM and CDR2 ANQGSEA. This sample stems from a study of control samples from healthy donors and cancer patients. TCRdb's copy holds only in-frame clones and misses some; the assay was immunoSEQ multiplex PCR. Of roughly 140,000 clones listed, 93% were seen once; the top ten hold 2% to 2.5%. This TCR was recovered from a man between 50 and 59 years old in good health. The chain employs TRBV29-1 and TRBJ2-2; no clear D gene. Sequencing was carried out using blood. This CDR3 reads CSVEDQVYTGELFF. The CDR3 coding sequence is TGCAGCGTTGAGGACCAGGTGTACACCGGGGAGCTGTTTTTT.